These 2 T cell receptor beta chains share one sample of origin, sequenced in a study of beta chain features in type 1 diabetes. As every portion of the isolated RNA was reverse transcribed, the sequencing read expressed TCRB transcripts. Using immunoSEQ multiplex PCR, the repertoire was profiled, and TCRdb retains in-frame clones only, with some absent. The sample carries roughly 170,000 clones, about 13% recorded once. Specimen: central memory CD4+ T cells from blood. These receptors were collected from a young woman in good health.

The CDR3 DNA reads TGTGCCAGCTCCCTGGGGACTCGGGTGGAGACCCAGTACTTC. It is translated as CASSLGTRVETQYF. The chain carries TRBV6-6 and TRBJ2-5; maybe TRBD2 (6 bases). Deletions cut 8 bases from V and 5 bases from J, with 18 bases between. Germline V gives CDR1 MNHNY, CDR2 SVGAGI (reference sequence). This CDR3 spans 14 amino acids.

The J gene is TRBJ1-5, the V gene TRBV2, with D unclear. Germline loops: CDR1 SNHLY, CDR2 FYNNEI. The length of the CDR3 is 16 residues. Trimming cost V 5 bases and J 1 base, with 15 bases left between them. CDR3 bases: TGTGCCAGCAGTACAGAGAACAGTGGGAGCAATCAGCCCCAGCATTTT. As protein: CASSTENSGSNQPQHF. The variable domain in full, completed from reference TRBV2 and TRBJ1-5, reads EPEVTQTPSHQVTQMGQEVILRCVPISNHLYFYWYRQILGQKVEFLVSFYNNEISEKSEIFDDQFSVERPDGSNFTLKIRSTKLEDSAMYFCASSTENSGSNQPQHFGDGTRLSIL.